Listed here is a single TCR beta chain. This may be a read error: a much more frequent sequence differs by one nucleotide. The time point was: newly diagnosed GD, antithyroid drugs for less than 3 months. Scientists built the TCR library using RNA that was extracted from PBMCs. Per the germline V gene, CDR1 is SEHNR and CDR2 is FQNEAQ (reference sequence). The CDR3 runs to 15 residues. Deletions cut 1 base from V and 5 bases from J, with 15 bases between. Arm-PCR of CDR3 regions and iRepertoire HTBI primers were used to build TCR beta libraries. TCRdb called the multiplex PCR reads again in MiXCR, with one record for every CDR3 protein. Among about 400,000 distinct CDR3 sequences listed, 15% were seen once. The sample is drawn from a study of regulatory T cells in long-lasting Graves disease. These data also formed part of another study, on T cells in Graves' hyperthyroidism and ophthalmopathy.

The chain recombines TRBV7-9 with TRBJ2-7; D is possibly TRBD1 (6 bases). The receptor's source is a middle-aged woman with Graves disease. Sample: peripheral blood mononuclear cells (PBMCs), taken at new diagnosis, from a patient treated with antithyroid drugs. The CDR3 DNA reads TGTGCCAGCAGCTTAGTGGGACATGAAATCAACGAGCAGTACTTC. As protein: CASSLVGHEINEQYF.